This T cell receptor (beta chain) appears in the sequencing data of a study of human T cells and chemical hapten exposure. This CDR3 spans 19 amino acids. Germline-derived CDR1 and CDR2 are SGHDN and FVKESK. Findings of the study overall: Sensitization with DPC brought no change to TCRs above 1 in 1000 in frequency.

Concerning this clonotype: The antigen remains unidentified. This may be a read error: a much more frequent sequence differs by one nucleotide.

Specified time point: patch test 2, 6 weeks after DPC sensitization. Indicated treatment: therapeutic diphenylcyclopropenone sensitization with weekly scalp DPC. Sample donors consisted of patients with alopecia, aged 18 to 70 years, who were suitable for DPC. TCRdb itself ran the RACE reads through MiXCR, one entry per CDR3 protein. The sample lists 75,000 to 100,000 distinct CDR3 sequences, about 9.6% occurring once. The chain is built from TRBV14 and TRBJ2-3; TRBD2 agrees at 13 bases. This TCR was recovered from a woman aged 35 to 49 with alopecia areata. Some clones in this sample may be carry-over from other donors' samples. Sequencing was performed on whole blood, taken in connection with sensitization to the hapten diphenylcyclopropenone (DPC). The CDR3 DNA is TGTGCCAGCAGCCAAGCAGTAACTAGCGGGAGGGCCCGGACAGATACGCATTATTTT. This gives the protein CASSQAVTSGRARTDTHYF.